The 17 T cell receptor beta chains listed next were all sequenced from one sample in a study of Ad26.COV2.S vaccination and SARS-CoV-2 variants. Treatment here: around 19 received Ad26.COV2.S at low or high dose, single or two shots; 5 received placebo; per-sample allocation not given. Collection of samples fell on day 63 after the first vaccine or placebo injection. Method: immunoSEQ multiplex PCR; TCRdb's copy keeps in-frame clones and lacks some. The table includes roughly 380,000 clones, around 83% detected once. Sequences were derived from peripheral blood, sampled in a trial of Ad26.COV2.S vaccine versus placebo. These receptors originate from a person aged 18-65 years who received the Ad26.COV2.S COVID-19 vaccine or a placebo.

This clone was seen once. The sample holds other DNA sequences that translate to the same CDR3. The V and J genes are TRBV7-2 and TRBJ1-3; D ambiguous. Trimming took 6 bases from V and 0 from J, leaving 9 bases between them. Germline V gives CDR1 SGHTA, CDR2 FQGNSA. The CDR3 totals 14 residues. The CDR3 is CASRPQGSGNTIYF. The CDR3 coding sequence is TGTGCCAGCAGGCCCCAAGGCTCTGGAAACACCATATATTTT.

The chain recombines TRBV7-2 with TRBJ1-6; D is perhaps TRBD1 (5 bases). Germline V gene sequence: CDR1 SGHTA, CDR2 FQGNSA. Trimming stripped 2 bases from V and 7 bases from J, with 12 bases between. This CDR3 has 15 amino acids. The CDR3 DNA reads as TGTGCCAGCAGCTTACTTCGCCAGGGAAATTCACCCCTCCACTTT. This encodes CASSLLRQGNSPLHF.

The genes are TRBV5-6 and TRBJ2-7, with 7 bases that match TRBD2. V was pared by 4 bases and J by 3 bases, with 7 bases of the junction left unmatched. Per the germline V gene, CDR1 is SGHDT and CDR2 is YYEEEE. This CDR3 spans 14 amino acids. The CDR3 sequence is CASSRGLTDYEQYF. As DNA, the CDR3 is TGTGCCAGCAGCCGGGGACTAACTGACTACGAGCAGTACTTC.

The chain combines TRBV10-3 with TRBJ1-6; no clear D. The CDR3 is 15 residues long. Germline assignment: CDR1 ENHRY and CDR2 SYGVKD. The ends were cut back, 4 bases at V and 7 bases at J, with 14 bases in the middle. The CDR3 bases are TGTGCCATCAGTGGTAAGGAGGGAGGAAATTCACCCCTCCACTTT. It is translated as CAISGKEGGNSPLHF.

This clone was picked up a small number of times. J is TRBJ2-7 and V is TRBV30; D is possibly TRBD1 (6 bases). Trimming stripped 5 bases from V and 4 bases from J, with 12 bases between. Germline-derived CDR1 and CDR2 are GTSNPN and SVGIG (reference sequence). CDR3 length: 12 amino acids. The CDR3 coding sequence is TGTGCCTGGTCACCTCAGGGGTACGAGCAGTACTTC. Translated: CAWSPQGYEQYF. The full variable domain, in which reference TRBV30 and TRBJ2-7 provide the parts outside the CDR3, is SQTIHQWPATLVQPVGSPLSLECTVEGTSNPNLYWYRQAAGRGLQLLFYSVGIGQISSEVPQNLSASRPQDRQFILSSKKLLLSDSGFYLCAWSPQGYEQYFGPGTRLTVT.

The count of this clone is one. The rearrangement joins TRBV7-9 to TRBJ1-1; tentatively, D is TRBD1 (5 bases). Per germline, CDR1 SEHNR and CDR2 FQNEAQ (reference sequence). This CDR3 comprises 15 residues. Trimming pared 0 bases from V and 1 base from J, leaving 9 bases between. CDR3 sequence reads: CASSLARGGNTEAFF. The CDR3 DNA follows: TGTGCCAGCAGCTTAGCGCGCGGGGGGAACACTGAAGCTTTCTTT.

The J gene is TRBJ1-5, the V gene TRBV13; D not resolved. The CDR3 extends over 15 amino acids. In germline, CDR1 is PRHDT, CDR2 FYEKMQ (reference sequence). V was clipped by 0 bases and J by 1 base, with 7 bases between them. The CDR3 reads CASSLGVQSNQPQHF. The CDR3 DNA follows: TGTGCCAGCAGCTTAGGAGTCCAGAGCAATCAGCCCCAGCATTTT.

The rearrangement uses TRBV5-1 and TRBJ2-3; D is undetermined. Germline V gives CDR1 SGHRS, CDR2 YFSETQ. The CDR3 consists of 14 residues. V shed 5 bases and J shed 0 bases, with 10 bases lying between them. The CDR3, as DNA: TGCGCCAGCAGGCCGGGTCCTAGCACAGATACGCAGTATTTT. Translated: CASRPGPSTDTQYF. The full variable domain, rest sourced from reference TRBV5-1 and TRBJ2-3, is KAGVTQTPRYLIKTRGQQVTLSCSPISGHRSVSWYQQTPGQGLQFLFEYFSETQRNKGNFPGRFSGRQFSNSRSEMNVSTLELGDSALYLCASRPGPSTDTQYFGPGTRLTVL.

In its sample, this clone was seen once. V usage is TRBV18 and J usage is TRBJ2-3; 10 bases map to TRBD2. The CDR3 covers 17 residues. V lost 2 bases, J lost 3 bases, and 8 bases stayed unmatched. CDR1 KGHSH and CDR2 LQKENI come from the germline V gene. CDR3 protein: CASSPSLAGEFTDTQYF. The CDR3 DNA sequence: TGTGCCAGCTCACCATCCCTAGCGGGAGAATTTACAGATACGCAGTATTTT.

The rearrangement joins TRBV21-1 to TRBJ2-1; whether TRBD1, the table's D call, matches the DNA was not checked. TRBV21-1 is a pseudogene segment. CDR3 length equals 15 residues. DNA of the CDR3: TGTGCCAGCAGCGGGCGACAGGGCTCCTACAATGAGCAGTTCTTC. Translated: CASSGRQGSYNEQFF.

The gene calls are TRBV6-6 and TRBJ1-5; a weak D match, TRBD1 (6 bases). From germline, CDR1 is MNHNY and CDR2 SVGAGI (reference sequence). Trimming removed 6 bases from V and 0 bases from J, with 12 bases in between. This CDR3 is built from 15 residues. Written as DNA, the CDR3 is TGTGCCAGCAGGACCCAGGGGCGTAGCAATCAGCCCCAGCATTTT. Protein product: CASRTQGRSNQPQHF.

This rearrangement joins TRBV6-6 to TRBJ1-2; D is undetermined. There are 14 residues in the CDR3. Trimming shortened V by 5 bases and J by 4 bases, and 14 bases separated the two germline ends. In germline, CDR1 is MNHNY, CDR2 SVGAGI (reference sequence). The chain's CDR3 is CASSLPDGSYGYTF. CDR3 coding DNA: TGTGCCAGCAGTCTCCCTGACGGCTCCTATGGCTACACCTTC.

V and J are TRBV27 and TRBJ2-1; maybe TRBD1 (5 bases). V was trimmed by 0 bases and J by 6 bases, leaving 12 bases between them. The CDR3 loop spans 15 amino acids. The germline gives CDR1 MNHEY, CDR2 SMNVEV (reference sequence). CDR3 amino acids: CASSLSQEGANEQFF. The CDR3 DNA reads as TGTGCCAGCAGTTTATCGCAGGAAGGGGCCAATGAGCAGTTCTTC.

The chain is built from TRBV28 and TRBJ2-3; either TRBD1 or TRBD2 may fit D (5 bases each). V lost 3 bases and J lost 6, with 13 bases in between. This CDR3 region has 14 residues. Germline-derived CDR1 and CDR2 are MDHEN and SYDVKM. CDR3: CASSFRDEADTQYF. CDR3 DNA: TGTGCCAGCAGTTTCCGGGACGAGGCGGATACGCAGTATTTT.

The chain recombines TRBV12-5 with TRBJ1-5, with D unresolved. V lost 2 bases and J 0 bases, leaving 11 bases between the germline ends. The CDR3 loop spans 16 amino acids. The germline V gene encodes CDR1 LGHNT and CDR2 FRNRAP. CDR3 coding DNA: TGTGCTAGTGGTTTGCTGAGAGAATATAGCAATCAGCCCCAGCATTTT. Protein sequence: CASGLLREYSNQPQHF.

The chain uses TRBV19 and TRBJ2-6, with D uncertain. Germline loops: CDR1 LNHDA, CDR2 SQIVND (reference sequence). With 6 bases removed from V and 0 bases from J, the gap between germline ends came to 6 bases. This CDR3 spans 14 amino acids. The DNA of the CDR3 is TGTGCCAGTAGCCAGGCCTCTGGGGCCAACGTCCTGACTTTC. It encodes CASSQASGANVLTF.

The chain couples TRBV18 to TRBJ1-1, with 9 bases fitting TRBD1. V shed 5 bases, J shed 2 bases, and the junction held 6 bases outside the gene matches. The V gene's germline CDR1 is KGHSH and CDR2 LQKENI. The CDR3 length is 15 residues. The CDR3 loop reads CASSNRDRANTEAFF. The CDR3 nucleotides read TGTGCCAGCTCAAACCGGGACAGGGCTAACACTGAAGCTTTCTTT.